The 12 T cell receptor beta chains below were found in one sample sequenced in a study of cytomegalovirus exposure and HLA in healthy donors. Primers for the PCR totalled 60 Vbeta and 13 Jbeta. The protocol was immunoSEQ multiplex PCR, while the TCRdb copy is restricted to in-frame clones and leaves out a portion. The sample lists 90,000 to 140,000 clones, roughly 12% occurring once. The source material was PBMCs. The receptors stem from a man in his forties in good health and CMV-seropositive.

This sequence joins TRBV30 and TRBJ1-2; TRBD1 aligns across 9 bases. In germline, CDR1 is GTSNPN, CDR2 SVGIG (reference sequence). The CDR3 consists of 13 residues. V lost 2 bases to trimming and J lost 6 bases; unmatched junction nucleotides: 4. Here the CDR3 reads CAWSKGQGDGYTF. CDR3 sequence (DNA): TGTGCCTGGAGTAAGGGACAGGGCGATGGCTACACCTTC.

This clone was observed a few times. V is TRBV27 and J is TRBJ2-7; TRBD2 matches 8 bases. Germline lookup yields CDR1 MNHEY and CDR2 SMNVEV (reference sequence). This CDR3 contains 13 residues. V shed 0 bases, J shed 5 bases, and the junction held 0 bases outside the gene matches. The CDR3 DNA reads TGTGCCAGCAGTTTATCACTAGCGGACGAGCAGTACTTC. Its translation is CASSLSLADEQYF.

This chain uses TRBV9 with TRBJ2-7; possible D gene TRBD2, 6 bases. There are 16 residues in the CDR3. CDR1 and CDR2 from the germline V gene are SGDLS and YYNGEE. Trimming shortened V by 4 bases and J by 0 bases, and 17 bases separated the two germline ends. In DNA, the CDR3 is TGTGCCAGCAGCCCCCAAGGGGCGGGAAGCTCCTACGAGCAGTACTTC. Translated, it gives CASSPQGAGSSYEQYF.

The V gene is TRBV19, the J gene TRBJ2-7, with 7 bases fitting TRBD1. Germline V gene lookup returns CDR1 LNHDA and CDR2 SQIVND (reference sequence). The CDR3 runs 13 residues. V gave up 5 bases and J gave up 5 bases; unmatched junction bases: 6. The CDR3 coding sequence is TGTGCCAGTAGTCCTCAGACAGGGAACGAGCAGTACTTC. Protein: CASSPQTGNEQYF. The full variable domain, its missing parts supplied by reference TRBV19 and TRBJ2-7, is DGGITQSPKYLFRKEGQNVTLSCEQNLNHDAMYWYRQDPGQGLRLIYYSQIVNDFQKGDIAEGYSVSREKKESFPLTVTSAQKNPTAFYLCASSPQTGNEQYFGPGTRLTVT.

This clone was recorded a few times. The chain employs TRBV6-5 and TRBJ2-5; 8 bases align to TRBD2. This CDR3 spans 14 amino acids. CDR1 is MNHEY, CDR2 SVGAGI, per germline. V trimming: 4 bases; J trimming: 5 bases; junction bases outside the gene matches: 6. CDR3 amino acids: CASSSGRGGETQYF. The DNA for the CDR3 is TGTGCCAGCAGTTCCGGGAGGGGTGGGGAGACCCAGTACTTC.

This clone has just a few counts. The rearrangement links TRBV5-5 to TRBJ2-3, with 11 bases aligning to TRBD2. Germline assignment: CDR1 SGHKS and CDR2 YYEKEE (reference sequence). The CDR3 runs to 16 residues. The V and J ends lost 4 bases and 4 bases, in that order; junction bases with no gene match: 8. The CDR3 sequence is CASSGGTSGSADTQYF. CDR3 sequence (DNA): TGTGCCAGCAGCGGCGGTACTAGCGGGAGCGCAGATACGCAGTATTTT.

The sample holds a few counts of this clone. V and J are TRBV5-8 and TRBJ2-7; 9 bases line up with TRBD1. V was clipped by 5 bases and J by 1 base; unmatched bases: 7. This CDR3 region has 15 residues. Per germline, CDR1 SGHTS and CDR2 YDEGEE. The CDR3 is CASRNRGLMSYEQYF. The DNA of the CDR3 is TGTGCCAGCAGGAACAGGGGGCTTATGTCCTACGAGCAGTACTTC.

The chain couples TRBV6-5 to TRBJ2-5; D might be TRBD2 (6 bases). The CDR3 runs 15 residues. Germline-derived CDR1 and CDR2 are MNHEY and SVGAGI. V lost 2 bases, J lost 2 bases, and 12 bases lay in between. This CDR3 is CASSYGPGDQETQYF. The CDR3 DNA follows: TGTGCCAGCAGTTACGGGCCGGGAGATCAAGAGACCCAGTACTTC.

This clone was observed many times. The chain couples TRBV7-9 to TRBJ2-7, with 9 bases that match TRBD1. The CDR3 runs to 15 residues. V shed 4 bases and J 2 bases; nucleotides not matched to a gene: 6. Per the germline V gene, CDR1 is SEHNR and CDR2 is FQNEAQ (reference sequence). CDR3: CASSSRTGAAYEQYF. Here the CDR3 DNA reads TGTGCCAGCAGCTCGCGGACAGGGGCCGCCTACGAGCAGTACTTC. The variable domain in full, completed from reference TRBV7-9 and TRBJ2-7, reads DTGVSQNPRHKITKRGQNVTFRCDPISEHNRLYWYRQTLGQGPEFLTYFQNEAQLEKSRLLSDRFSAERPKGSFSTLEIQRTEQGDSAMYLCASSSRTGAAYEQYFGPGTRLTVT.

This clone was picked up one time. The V gene is TRBV5-1, the J gene TRBJ2-1; no clear D. Germline V gene lookup returns CDR1 SGHRS and CDR2 YFSETQ. The CDR3 contains 13 residues. V lost 0 bases to trimming and J lost 5 bases, with 6 bases between them. CDR3 sequence: CASSLAWHNEQFF. Written as DNA, the CDR3 is TGCGCCAGCAGCTTGGCCTGGCACAATGAGCAGTTCTTC.

This clone was detected a few times. The chain has TRBV15 and TRBJ1-2; TRBD1 matches 8 bases. Germline V CDR1 and CDR2: LNHNV, YYDKDF (reference sequence). The CDR3 covers 20 residues. The V gene end was trimmed by 4 bases and the J gene end by 3 bases; junction bases not matched to a gene: 22. CDR3 DNA: TGTGCCACCAGCACCACGATTTTGCGGGACAGGAGCGCTCCTGACTATGGCTACACCTTC. Protein: CATSTTILRDRSAPDYGYTF.

The chain is built from TRBV4-1 and TRBJ1-4; 8 bases are a match to TRBD1. Germline V gives CDR1 MGHRA, CDR2 YSYEKL. This CDR3 is built from 13 residues. With 3 bases clipped from V and 10 bases from J, the junction kept 4 bases outside the gene matches. The CDR3: CASSQFTGGKLFF. CDR3 DNA: TGCGCCAGCAGCCAGTTTACAGGGGGAAAACTGTTTTTT.